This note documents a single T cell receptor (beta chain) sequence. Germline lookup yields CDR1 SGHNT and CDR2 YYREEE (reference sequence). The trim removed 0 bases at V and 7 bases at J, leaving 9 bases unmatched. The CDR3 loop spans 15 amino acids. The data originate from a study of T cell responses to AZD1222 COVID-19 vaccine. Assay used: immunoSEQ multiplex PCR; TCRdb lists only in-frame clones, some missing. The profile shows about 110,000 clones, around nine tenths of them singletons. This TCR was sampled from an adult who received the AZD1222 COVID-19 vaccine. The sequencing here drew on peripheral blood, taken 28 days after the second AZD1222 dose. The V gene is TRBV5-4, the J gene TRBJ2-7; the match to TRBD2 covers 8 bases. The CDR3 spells CASSLAGVAGREQYF. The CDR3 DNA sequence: TGTGCCAGCAGCTTGGCCGGAGTAGCGGGGAGGGAGCAGTACTTC.